The 20 T cell receptor beta chains given below trace back to one sample, sequenced in a study of blood T cell repertoires in COVID-19. The table came from immunoSEQ multiplex PCR; TCRdb's copy has only in-frame clones and leaves some out. The sample contains 300,000 or so clones, 91% of which appear only once. Sequencing used peripheral blood. Source of these receptors: a woman aged 25 to 39 with COVID-19, enrolled during active disease.

The J gene is TRBJ2-7, the V gene TRBV5-4; 8 bases map to TRBD1. Germline V gene lookup returns CDR1 SGHNT and CDR2 YYREEE (reference sequence). The CDR3 extends over 15 amino acids. The V and J ends lost 3 bases and 7 bases, in that order; junction bases with no gene match: 12. Here the CDR3 reads CASSSRQGTSREQYF. In DNA form, the CDR3 reads TGTGCCAGCAGCTCCAGACAGGGGACGTCCCGGGAGCAGTACTTC.

This chain joins TRBV7-9 and TRBJ1-4; D is possibly TRBD1 (6 bases). Germline values: CDR1 SEHNR, CDR2 FQNEAQ (reference sequence). V lost 4 bases and J 7 bases, leaving 10 bases between the germline ends. The CDR3 covers 13 residues. CDR3 sequence (DNA): TGTGCCAGCAGCTACAGGGAGGGTGAAAAACTGTTTTTT. This encodes CASSYREGEKLFF. Supplemented by reference TRBV7-9 and TRBJ1-4, the full variable domain reads DTGVSQNPRHKITKRGQNVTFRCDPISEHNRLYWYRQTLGQGPEFLTYFQNEAQLEKSRLLSDRFSAERPKGSFSTLEIQRTEQGDSAMYLCASSYREGEKLFFGSGTQLSVL.

J is TRBJ1-5 and V is TRBV7-8; 7 bases fit TRBD1. This CDR3 region has 18 residues. Germline loops: CDR1 SGHVS, CDR2 FQNEAQ. After removal of 5 bases from V and 0 bases from J, the junction contained 13 bases not matched to a gene. Written as DNA, the CDR3 is TGTGCCAGCAGCCACTCGACAGGGCAAGCATATAGCAATCAGCCCCAGCATTTT. It yields the protein CASSHSTGQAYSNQPQHF.

The CDR3 nucleotides are TGTGCCAGCTCACCGGGCGGCGGGAGAACCTCCTACAATGAGCAGTTCTTC. Protein product: CASSPGGGRTSYNEQFF. This chain links TRBV18 with TRBJ2-1; 7 nucleotides match TRBD2. CDR3 length: 17 amino acids. The V gene's germline CDR1 is KGHSH and CDR2 LQKENI. The trim removed 3 bases at V and 0 bases at J, leaving 8 bases unmatched.

J is TRBJ2-1 and V is TRBV7-6; a possible D gene is TRBD2 (6 bases). This CDR3 comprises 15 residues. V shed 2 bases and J shed 7 bases, with 15 bases lying between them. Germline V gene data show CDR1 as SGHVS and CDR2 as FNYEAQ. Here the CDR3 reads CASSLQSGPGNEQFF. The DNA of the CDR3 is TGTGCCAGCAGCTTACAGAGCGGGCCCGGAAATGAGCAGTTCTTC.

This clone was seen more than once but under ten times. The chain recombines TRBV29-1 with TRBJ1-2; 7 bases agree with TRBD1. J gave up 3 bases and V 7 bases, and 8 bases lay outside the gene matches. Germline CDR1 and CDR2: SQVTM and ANQGSEA. The CDR3 sequence is 13 residues long. CDR3 sequence: CSDSTGPDYGYTF. The CDR3 nucleotides are TGCAGCGATTCGACAGGGCCCGACTATGGCTACACCTTC.

The J gene is TRBJ1-1, the V gene TRBV6-5; 7 nucleotides line up with TRBD1. The CDR3 length is 13 residues. Germline-derived CDR1 and CDR2 are MNHEY and SVGAGI. The junction had 10 bases not matched to a gene; V was cut back by 11 bases and J by 4 bases. The CDR3 reads CACRQGLSTEAFF. DNA of the CDR3: TGTGCCTGTCGACAGGGTCTATCCACTGAAGCTTTCTTT.

The rearrangement uses TRBV10-3 and TRBJ2-1; 10 bases line up with TRBD2. This CDR3 region has 16 residues. Germline CDR1 ENHRY, CDR2 SYGVKD. V trimming: 2 bases; J trimming: 8 bases; junction bases outside the gene matches: 9. The CDR3: CAISEGRASGSYEQFF. The CDR3 coding sequence is TGTGCCATCAGTGAGGGTAGGGCTAGCGGGAGTTATGAGCAGTTCTTC.

This clone was detected only a few times. This rearrangement joins TRBV28 to TRBJ2-7, with 9 bases matching TRBD1. The CDR3 sequence is 16 residues long. The germline V gene has CDR1 MDHEN and CDR2 SYDVKM. This CDR3 reads CAVLGQGPHLFYEQYF. CDR3 sequence (DNA): TGTGCAGTCTTGGGACAGGGACCACACCTTTTCTACGAGCAGTACTTC.

The chain is built from TRBV6-4 and TRBJ1-2; no firm D call. V lost 3 bases to trimming and J lost 4 bases, with 18 bases between them. The CDR3 is 16 residues long. CDR1 and CDR2 (germline): MRHNA, SNTAGT. The CDR3: CASSESPPGRIYGYTF. The CDR3 DNA follows: TGTGCCAGCAGTGAGAGTCCTCCCGGGAGGATCTATGGCTACACCTTC.

CDR3 sequence: CASSQVSGAQETQYF. Here the CDR3 DNA reads TGCGCCAGCAGCCAAGTGTCAGGGGCCCAAGAGACCCAGTACTTC. The rearrangement uses TRBV4-1 and TRBJ2-5, with a weak D call TRBD1 (6 bases). This CDR3 has 15 amino acids. Trimming took 1 base from V and 1 from J, leaving 10 bases between them. CDR1 is MGHRA, CDR2 YSYEKL, per germline.

The CDR3 DNA follows: TGTGCCAGCAGCCTAAGGCCGAGGGGACTAGCGGGGTTTCAAGAGACCCAGTACTTC. This encodes CASSLRPRGLAGFQETQYF. The chain is built from TRBV27 and TRBJ2-5, with 13 bases lining up with TRBD2. CDR3 length: 19 residues. Trimming removed 6 bases from V and 2 bases from J; junction bases left unmatched: 15. In germline, CDR1 is MNHEY, CDR2 SMNVEV (reference sequence).

CDR3 coding DNA: TGTGCCAGCAGTGAGAACATAATGGGCTACACCTTC. The encoded protein is CASSENIMGYTF. The V and J genes are TRBV6-1 and TRBJ1-2; no reliable D call. CDR3 length: 12 residues. Germline V gene sequence: CDR1 MNHNS, CDR2 SASEGT. V shed 3 bases and J shed 8 bases, with 10 bases lying between them.

The CDR3 spells CASSERTGSGNTIYF. The DNA for the CDR3 is TGCGCCAGCAGCGAAAGGACAGGCTCTGGAAACACCATATATTTT. V is TRBV5-1 and J is TRBJ1-3; 7 bases line up with TRBD1. The CDR3 spans 15 residues. With V trimmed by 4 bases and J by 0 bases, 4 bases remained unmatched. Germline assignment: CDR1 SGHRS and CDR2 YFSETQ.

The rearrangement links TRBV11-3 to TRBJ2-1; 7 nucleotides match TRBD2. The length of the CDR3 is 14 residues. Trimming removed 1 base from V and 8 bases from J; junction bases left unmatched: 5. The V gene's germline CDR1 is SGHNT and CDR2 YENEEA. For the CDR3, the DNA is TGTGCCAGCAGCTTAGGGGGCGGGAGCGATGAGCAGTTCTTC. As protein: CASSLGGGSDEQFF. Variable domain in full (rest from reference TRBV11-3 and TRBJ2-1): EAGVVQSPRYKIIEKKQPVAFWCNPISGHNTLYWYLQNLGQGPELLIRYENEEAVDDSQLPKDRFSAERLKGVDSTLKIQPAELGDSAVYLCASSLGGGSDEQFFGPGTRLTVL.

The chain couples TRBV18 to TRBJ1-5, with TRBD1 matching 7 bases. J lost 6 bases, V lost 4 bases, and 9 bases had no gene match. The CDR3 length is 15 residues. CDR1 is KGHSH and CDR2 is LQKENI in the germline V gene. The CDR3 spells CASSQGQGEVQPQHF. The CDR3 DNA reads as TGTGCCAGCTCACAAGGGCAGGGGGAGGTTCAGCCCCAGCATTTT.

The chain combines TRBV19 with TRBJ1-5; TRBD1 might be the D (6 bases). Germline CDR1 is LNHDA and CDR2 is SQIVND (reference sequence). V lost 3 bases, J lost 3 bases, and 12 bases lay in between. CDR3 length: 15 residues. CDR3 DNA sequence: TGTGCCAGTAGTATTTTGGACAGCCTCAATCAGCCCCAGCATTTT. This encodes CASSILDSLNQPQHF. Variable domain in full (rest from reference TRBV19 and TRBJ1-5): DGGITQSPKYLFRKEGQNVTLSCEQNLNHDAMYWYRQDPGQGLRLIYYSQIVNDFQKGDIAEGYSVSREKKESFPLTVTSAQKNPTAFYLCASSILDSLNQPQHFGDGTRLSIL.

The chain carries TRBV2 and TRBJ2-1, with 8 positions matching TRBD1. Germline V gene data show CDR1 as SNHLY and CDR2 as FYNNEI. This CDR3 has 14 residues. The CDR3 here is CAVNQGAFNNEQFF. The DNA of the CDR3 is TGTGCTGTAAATCAGGGGGCTTTCAACAATGAGCAGTTCTTC. The full variable domain, in which reference TRBV2 and TRBJ2-1 provide the parts outside the CDR3, is EPEVTQTPSHQVTQMGQEVILRCVPISNHLYFYWYRQILGQKVEFLVSFYNNEISEKSEIFDDQFSVERPDGSNFTLKIRSTKLEDSAMYFCAVNQGAFNNEQFFGPGTRLTVL.

This clone came up a few times. The gene calls are TRBV2 and TRBJ1-2, with 8 bases lining up with TRBD1. Germline assignment: CDR1 SNHLY and CDR2 FYNNEI. There are 16 residues in the CDR3. Trimming cost V 2 bases and J 3 bases; bases outside gene matches: 8. Here the CDR3 DNA reads TGTGCCAGCAGTGAACCCTTTTTACAGGGGGACTATGGCTACACCTTC. Its translation: CASSEPFLQGDYGYTF.

CDR3 DNA sequence: TGCGCCAGCAGCTTGGGACAGGGAGGCCATTCACCCCTCCACTTT. Amino acids: CASSLGQGGHSPLHF. The chain links TRBV5-1 to TRBJ1-6; 7 nucleotides match TRBD1. With V trimmed by 0 bases and J by 8 bases, 5 bases remained unmatched. The CDR3 is 15 residues long. The germline gives CDR1 SGHRS, CDR2 YFSETQ.